The 15 T cell receptor beta chains given below trace back to one sample, sequenced in a study of shared T cell receptors in the human thymus. Profiled with immunoSEQ multiplex PCR; TCRdb holds only in-frame clones, not every one. The sample contains some 700,000 clones, around 87% of which appear only once. A further study also used this sample, focusing on human thymus T cells.

The specimen was thymocytes. The origin of the receptors is a boy less than two years old with a congenital heart defect.

V is TRBV28 and J is TRBJ2-5; D is ambiguous. Trimming cost V 7 bases and J 0 bases, with 6 bases left between them. This CDR3 has 12 amino acids. Germline V gene sequence: CDR1 MDHEN, CDR2 SYDVKM. The CDR3 DNA follows: TGTGCCAGCAATAGAGACCAAGAGACCCAGTACTTC. Amino acids: CASNRDQETQYF.

This clone was recorded once. This chain connects TRBV11-2 to TRBJ2-7; the match to TRBD2 covers 9 bases. The trim removed 5 bases at V and 4 bases at J, leaving 15 bases unmatched. Germline V gene sequence: CDR1 SGHAT, CDR2 FQNNGV. The CDR3 loop spans 17 amino acids. The CDR3 nucleotides are TGTGCCAGCAGCGGAGGCAGGGTTAGCGGGAGAGATTACGAGCAGTACTTC. Encoded protein: CASSGGRVSGRDYEQYF.

J is TRBJ2-7 and V is TRBV5-6; 14 bases match TRBD2. CDR3 length: 16 amino acids. After removal of 4 bases from V and 0 bases from J, the junction contained 3 bases not matched to a gene. Germline lookup yields CDR1 SGHDT and CDR2 YYEEEE. The CDR3 region is CASSTGLAGASYEQYF. CDR3 bases: TGTGCCAGCAGCACGGGACTAGCGGGGGCCTCCTACGAGCAGTACTTC.

The V call is TRBV18, the J call TRBJ1-2, with TRBD1 identical over 7 bases. Germline CDR1 is KGHSH and CDR2 is LQKENI. The trim removed 3 bases at V and 4 bases at J, leaving 5 bases unmatched. The CDR3 has 14 amino acids. This CDR3 reads CASSPKTGSYGYTF. The CDR3 DNA follows: TGTGCCAGCTCACCGAAGACAGGGAGCTATGGCTACACCTTC.

The chain combines TRBV5-1 with TRBJ2-3, with 9 bases that match TRBD2. The CDR3 length is 15 residues. In germline, CDR1 is SGHRS, CDR2 YFSETQ. The junction had 7 bases not matched to a gene; V was cut back by 6 bases and J by 2 bases. The CDR3 reads CASTPRTSDTDTQYF. The CDR3 DNA reads TGCGCCAGCACGCCTCGGACTAGCGACACAGATACGCAGTATTTT.

The chain employs TRBV19 and TRBJ2-1; no clear D. The ends were cut back, 3 bases at V and 6 bases at J, with 9 bases in the middle. CDR1 LNHDA and CDR2 SQIVND come from the germline V gene (reference sequence). The CDR3 loop spans 13 amino acids. The CDR3 reads CASSMKPGNEQFF. In nucleotides, the CDR3 is TGTGCCAGTAGTATGAAGCCAGGCAATGAGCAGTTCTTC.

The genes are TRBV4-2 and TRBJ2-7, with a weak D call TRBD2 (7 bases). The CDR3 sequence is 15 residues long. The V end lost 5 bases, the J end lost 2 bases, and 16 bases lay between the germline ends. The V gene's germline CDR1 is LGHNA and CDR2 YNFKEQ. In nucleotides, the CDR3 is TGTGCCAGCAGCTCCTTAGGGGGGGATCCCTACGAGCAGTACTTC. Translation gives CASSSLGGDPYEQYF.

The genes are TRBV15 and TRBJ2-4; 7 positions agree with TRBD1. V gave up 0 bases and J gave up 0 bases; unmatched junction bases: 8. Germline values: CDR1 LNHNV, CDR2 YYDKDF (reference sequence). This CDR3 spans 18 amino acids. Written as DNA, the CDR3 is TGTGCCACCAGCAGAGACCGAGACAGGGCCTTAGCCAAAAACATTCAGTACTTC. Protein: CATSRDRDRALAKNIQYF.

The genes are TRBV28 and TRBJ1-1, with a tentative D call TRBD1 (6 bases). CDR3 length: 16 amino acids. Trimming stripped 3 bases from V and 1 base from J, with 15 bases between. The germline CDR1 and CDR2 sequences are MDHEN and SYDVKM. CDR3 nucleotides: TGTGCCAGCAGTTTCTGGGGGCTAGGGAGGAACACTGAAGCTTTCTTT. It yields the protein CASSFWGLGRNTEAFF.

This clone appeared a few times. The rearrangement links TRBV6-5 to TRBJ2-7; TRBD2 matches 11 bases. The CDR3 totals 16 residues. CDR1 and CDR2 from the germline V gene are MNHEY and SVGAGI. Trimming at V came to 4 bases and at J to 2 bases, leaving 7 bases not matched to a gene. The CDR3 protein is CASSFSGRAPTYEQYF. The CDR3 region has the DNA TGTGCCAGCAGTTTTAGCGGGAGGGCTCCAACCTACGAGCAGTACTTC.

The chain combines TRBV13 with TRBJ2-3, with a tentative D call TRBD1 (6 bases). CDR3 size: 14 residues. The V gene lost 0 bases and the J gene lost 4 bases, with 8 bases spanning the gap. The V gene's germline CDR1 is PRHDT and CDR2 FYEKMQ (reference sequence). The CDR3: CASSLGWGPDTQYF. As DNA, the CDR3 is TGTGCCAGCAGCTTAGGGTGGGGGCCAGATACGCAGTATTTT.

The count of this clone is one. The chain recombines TRBV7-2 with TRBJ2-7; possibly TRBD1 for D (7 bases). Germline loops: CDR1 SGHTA, CDR2 FQGNSA. With 2 bases removed from V and 4 bases from J, the gap between germline ends came to 12 bases. The CDR3 runs 14 residues. CDR3 DNA sequence: TGTGCCAGCAGCTTAAGGCAGGGGGGATACGAGCAGTACTTC. Translating it yields CASSLRQGGYEQYF.

The chain couples TRBV15 to TRBJ1-1, with a possible D match to TRBD1 (5 bases). CDR3 size: 19 residues. The germline V gene encodes CDR1 LNHNV and CDR2 YYDKDF (reference sequence). Deletions cut 0 bases from V and 4 bases from J, with 24 bases between. In DNA form, the CDR3 reads TGTGCCACCAGCAGAGAGATCTTCGGGGGGACGGCCGCGAGCACTGAAGCTTTCTTT. Its translation: CATSREIFGGTAASTEAFF.

This sequence joins TRBV7-2 and TRBJ2-7; 7 nucleotides agree with TRBD2. There are 14 residues in the CDR3. J gave up 1 base and V 3 bases, and 3 bases lay outside the gene matches. CDR1 and CDR2 (germline): SGHTA, FQGNSA. CDR3 in amino acids: CASSLLGGSYEQYF. CDR3 nucleotides: TGTGCCAGCAGCTTGCTGGGAGGGTCCTACGAGCAGTACTTC.

Only one count was recorded for this clone. V gene TRBV27 combines with J gene TRBJ2-7, with a weak D call TRBD1 (6 bases). Germline assignment: CDR1 MNHEY and CDR2 SMNVEV (reference sequence). This CDR3 comprises 12 residues. Between the trimmed V and J ends, which lost 8 bases and 7 bases, there was a span of 15 bases. The chain's CDR3 is CASWGHLGEQYF. The CDR3 DNA follows: TGTGCCAGCTGGGGACACCTGGGGGAGCAGTACTTC.